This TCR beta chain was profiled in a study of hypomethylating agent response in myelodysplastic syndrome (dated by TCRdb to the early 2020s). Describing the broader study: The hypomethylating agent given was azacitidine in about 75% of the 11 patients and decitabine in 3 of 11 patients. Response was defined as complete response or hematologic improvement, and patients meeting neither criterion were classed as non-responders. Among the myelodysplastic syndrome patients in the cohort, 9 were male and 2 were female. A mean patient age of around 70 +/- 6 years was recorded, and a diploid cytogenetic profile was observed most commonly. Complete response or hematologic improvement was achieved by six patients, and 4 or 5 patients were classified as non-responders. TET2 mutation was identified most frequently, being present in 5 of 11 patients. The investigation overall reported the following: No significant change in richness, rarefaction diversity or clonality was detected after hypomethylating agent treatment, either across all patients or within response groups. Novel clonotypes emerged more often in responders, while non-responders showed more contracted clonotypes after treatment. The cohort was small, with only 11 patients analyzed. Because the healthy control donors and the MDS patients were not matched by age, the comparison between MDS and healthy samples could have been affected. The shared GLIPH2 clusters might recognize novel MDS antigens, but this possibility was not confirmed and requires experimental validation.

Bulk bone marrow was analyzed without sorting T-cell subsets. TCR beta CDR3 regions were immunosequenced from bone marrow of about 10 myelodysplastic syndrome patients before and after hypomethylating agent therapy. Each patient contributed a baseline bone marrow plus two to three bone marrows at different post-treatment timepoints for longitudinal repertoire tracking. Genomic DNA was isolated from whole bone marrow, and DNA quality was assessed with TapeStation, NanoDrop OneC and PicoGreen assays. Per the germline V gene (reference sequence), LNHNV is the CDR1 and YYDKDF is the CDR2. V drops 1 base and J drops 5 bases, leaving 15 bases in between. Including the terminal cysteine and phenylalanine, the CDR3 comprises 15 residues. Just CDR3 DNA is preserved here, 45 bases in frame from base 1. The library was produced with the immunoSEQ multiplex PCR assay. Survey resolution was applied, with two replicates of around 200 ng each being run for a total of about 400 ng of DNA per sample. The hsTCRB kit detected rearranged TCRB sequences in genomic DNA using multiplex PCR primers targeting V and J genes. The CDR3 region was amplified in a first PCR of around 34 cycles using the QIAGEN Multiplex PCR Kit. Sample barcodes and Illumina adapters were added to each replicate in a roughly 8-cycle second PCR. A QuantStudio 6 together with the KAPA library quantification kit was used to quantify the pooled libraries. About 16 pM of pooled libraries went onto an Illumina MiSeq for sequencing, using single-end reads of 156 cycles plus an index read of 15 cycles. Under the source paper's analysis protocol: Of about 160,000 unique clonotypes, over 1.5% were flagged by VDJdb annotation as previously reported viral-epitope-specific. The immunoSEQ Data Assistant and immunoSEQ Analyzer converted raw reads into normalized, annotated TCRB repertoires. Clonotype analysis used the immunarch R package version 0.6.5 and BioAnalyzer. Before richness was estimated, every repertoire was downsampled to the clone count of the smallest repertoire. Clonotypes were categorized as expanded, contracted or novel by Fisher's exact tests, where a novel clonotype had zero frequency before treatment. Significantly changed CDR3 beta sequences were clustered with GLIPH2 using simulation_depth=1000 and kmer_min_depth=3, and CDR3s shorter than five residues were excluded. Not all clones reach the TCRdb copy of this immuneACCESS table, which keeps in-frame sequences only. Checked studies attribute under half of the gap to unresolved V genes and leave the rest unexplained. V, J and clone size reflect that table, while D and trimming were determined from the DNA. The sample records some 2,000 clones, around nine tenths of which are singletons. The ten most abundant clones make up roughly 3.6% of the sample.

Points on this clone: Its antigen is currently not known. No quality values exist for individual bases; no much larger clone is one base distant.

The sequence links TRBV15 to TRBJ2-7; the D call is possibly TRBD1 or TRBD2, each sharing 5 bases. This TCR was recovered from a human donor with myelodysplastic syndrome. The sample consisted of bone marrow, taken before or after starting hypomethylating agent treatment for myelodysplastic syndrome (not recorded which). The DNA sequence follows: TGTGCCACCAGCAGAGGTAGAGGGGTATTCAACGAGCAGTACTTC. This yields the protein CATSRGRGVFNEQYF.